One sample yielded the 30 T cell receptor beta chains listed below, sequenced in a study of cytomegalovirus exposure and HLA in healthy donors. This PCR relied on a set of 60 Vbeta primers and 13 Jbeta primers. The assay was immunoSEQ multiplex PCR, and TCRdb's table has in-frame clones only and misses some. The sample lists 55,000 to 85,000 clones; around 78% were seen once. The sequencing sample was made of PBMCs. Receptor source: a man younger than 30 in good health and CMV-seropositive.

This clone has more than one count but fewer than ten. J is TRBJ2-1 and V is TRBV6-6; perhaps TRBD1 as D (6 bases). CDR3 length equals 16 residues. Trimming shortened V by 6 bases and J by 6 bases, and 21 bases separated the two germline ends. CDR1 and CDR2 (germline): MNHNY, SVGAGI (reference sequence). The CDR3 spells CASSQVNRGKGNEQFF. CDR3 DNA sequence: TGTGCCAGCAGCCAGGTCAATAGGGGGAAAGGCAATGAGCAGTTCTTC.

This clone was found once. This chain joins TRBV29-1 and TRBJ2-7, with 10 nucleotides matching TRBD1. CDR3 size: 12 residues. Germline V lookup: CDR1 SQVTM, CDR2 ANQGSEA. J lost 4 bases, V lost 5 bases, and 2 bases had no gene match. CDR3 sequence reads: CSVSGQGYEQYF. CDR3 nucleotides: TGCAGCGTTTCGGGACAGGGGTACGAGCAGTACTTC.

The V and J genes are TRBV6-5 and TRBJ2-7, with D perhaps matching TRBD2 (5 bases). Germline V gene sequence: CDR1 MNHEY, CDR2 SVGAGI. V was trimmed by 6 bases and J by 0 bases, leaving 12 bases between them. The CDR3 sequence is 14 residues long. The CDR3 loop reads CASRDGSYSYEQYF. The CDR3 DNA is TGTGCCAGCAGAGATGGGAGTTACTCCTACGAGCAGTACTTC.

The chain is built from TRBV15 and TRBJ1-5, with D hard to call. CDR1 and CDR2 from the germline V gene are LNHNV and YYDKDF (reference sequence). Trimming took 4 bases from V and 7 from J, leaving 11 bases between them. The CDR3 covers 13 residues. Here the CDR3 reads CATSTQEGQPQHF. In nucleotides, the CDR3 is TGTGCCACCAGCACCCAAGAGGGACAGCCCCAGCATTTT.

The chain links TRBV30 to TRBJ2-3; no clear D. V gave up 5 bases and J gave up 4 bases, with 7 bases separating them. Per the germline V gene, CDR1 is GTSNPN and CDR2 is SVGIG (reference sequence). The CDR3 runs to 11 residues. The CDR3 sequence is CAWAEADTQYF. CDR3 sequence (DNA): TGTGCCTGGGCGGAAGCAGATACGCAGTATTTT.

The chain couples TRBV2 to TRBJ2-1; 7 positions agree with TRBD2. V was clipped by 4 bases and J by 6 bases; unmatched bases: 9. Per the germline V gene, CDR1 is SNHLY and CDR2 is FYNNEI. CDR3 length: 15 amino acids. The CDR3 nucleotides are TGTGCCAGCAGTGGGACGGGACTATCGGGCAATGAGCAGTTCTTC. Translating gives CASSGTGLSGNEQFF.

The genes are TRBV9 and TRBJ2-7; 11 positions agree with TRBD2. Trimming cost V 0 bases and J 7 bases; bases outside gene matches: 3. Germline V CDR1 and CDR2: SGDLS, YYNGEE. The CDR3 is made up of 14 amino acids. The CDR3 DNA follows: TGTGCCAGCAGCGTAGGGAGACTAGCGGGGGAGCAGTACTTC. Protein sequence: CASSVGRLAGEQYF. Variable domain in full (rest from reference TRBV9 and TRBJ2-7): DSGVTQTPKHLITATGQRVTLRCSPRSGDLSVYWYQQSLDQGLQFLIQYYNGEERAKGNILERFSAQQFPDLHSELNLSSLELGDSALYFCASSVGRLAGEQYFGPGTRLTVT.

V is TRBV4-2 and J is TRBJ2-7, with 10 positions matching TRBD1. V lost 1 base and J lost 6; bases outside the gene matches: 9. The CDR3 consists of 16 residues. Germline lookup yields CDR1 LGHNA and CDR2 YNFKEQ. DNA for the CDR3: TGTGCCAGCAGCCAAGCTGGAGGGACAGGGGTTGCCGAGCAGTACTTC. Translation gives CASSQAGGTGVAEQYF.

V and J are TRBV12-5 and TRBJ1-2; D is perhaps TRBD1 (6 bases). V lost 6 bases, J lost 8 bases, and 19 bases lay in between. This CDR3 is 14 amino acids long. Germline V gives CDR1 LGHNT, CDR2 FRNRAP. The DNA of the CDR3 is TGTGCTAGTGGCTCCAGGGGAGGGGCTGGGGGCTACACCTTC. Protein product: CASGSRGGAGGYTF.

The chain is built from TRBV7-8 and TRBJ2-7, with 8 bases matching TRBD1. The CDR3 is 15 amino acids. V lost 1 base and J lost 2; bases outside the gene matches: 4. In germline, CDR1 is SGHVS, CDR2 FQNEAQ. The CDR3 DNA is TGTGCCAGCAGCTTAGAGCTGACAGGGGCCTACGAGCAGTACTTC. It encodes CASSLELTGAYEQYF.

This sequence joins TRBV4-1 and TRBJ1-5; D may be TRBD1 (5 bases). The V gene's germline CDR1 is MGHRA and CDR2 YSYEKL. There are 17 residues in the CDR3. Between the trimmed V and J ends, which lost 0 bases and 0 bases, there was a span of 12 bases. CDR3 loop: CASSQDATDYSNQPQHF. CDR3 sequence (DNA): TGCGCCAGCAGCCAAGACGCGACAGATTATAGCAATCAGCCCCAGCATTTT.

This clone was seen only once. The CDR3 sequence: CAWNRDRGSYEQYF. The CDR3 region has the DNA TGTGCCTGGAACCGGGACAGGGGGAGCTACGAGCAGTACTTC. V and J are TRBV30 and TRBJ2-7, with 11 nucleotides matching TRBD1. The germline V gene has CDR1 GTSNPN and CDR2 SVGIG (reference sequence). The CDR3 sequence is 14 residues long. The junction had 5 bases not matched to a gene; V was cut back by 4 bases and J by 3 bases.

This CDR3 reads CAWSPGTGVQPQHF. The CDR3 nucleotides read TGTGCCTGGAGCCCCGGGACAGGGGTTCAGCCCCAGCATTTT. V is TRBV30 and J is TRBJ1-5; 10 bases align to TRBD1. Germline V gene sequence: CDR1 GTSNPN, CDR2 SVGIG (reference sequence). The V gene end was trimmed by 3 bases and the J gene end by 6 bases; junction bases not matched to a gene: 5. The CDR3 totals 14 residues.

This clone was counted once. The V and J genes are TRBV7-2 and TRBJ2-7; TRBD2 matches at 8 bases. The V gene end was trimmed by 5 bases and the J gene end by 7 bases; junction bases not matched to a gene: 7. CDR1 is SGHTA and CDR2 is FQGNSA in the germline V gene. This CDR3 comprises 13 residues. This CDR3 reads CASSLPGGVEQYF. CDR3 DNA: TGTGCCAGCAGCCTACCGGGGGGGGTTGAGCAGTACTTC.

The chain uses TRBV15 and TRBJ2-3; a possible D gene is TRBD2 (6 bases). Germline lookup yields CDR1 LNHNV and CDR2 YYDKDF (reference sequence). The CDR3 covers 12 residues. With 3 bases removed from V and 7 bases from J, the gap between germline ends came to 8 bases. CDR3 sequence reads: CATSRGGYTQYF. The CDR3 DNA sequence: TGTGCCACCAGCAGGGGGGGATATACGCAGTATTTT. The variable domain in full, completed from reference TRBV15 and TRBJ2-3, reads DAMVIQNPRYQVTQFGKPVTLSCSQTLNHNVMYWYQQKSSQAPKLLFHYYDKDFNNEADTPDNFQSRRPNTSFCFLDIRSPGLGDTAMYLCATSRGGYTQYFGPGTRLTVL.

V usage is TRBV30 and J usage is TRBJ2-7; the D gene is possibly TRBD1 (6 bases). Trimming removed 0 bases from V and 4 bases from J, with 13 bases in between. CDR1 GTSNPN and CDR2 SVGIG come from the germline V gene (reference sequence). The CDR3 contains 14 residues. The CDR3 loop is CAWSVGRGKYEQYF. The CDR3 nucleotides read TGTGCCTGGAGTGTGGGCAGGGGCAAGTACGAGCAGTACTTC.

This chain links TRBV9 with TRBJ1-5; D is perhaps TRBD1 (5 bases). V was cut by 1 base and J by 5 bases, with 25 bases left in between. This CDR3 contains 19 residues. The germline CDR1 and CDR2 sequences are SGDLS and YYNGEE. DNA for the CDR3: TGTGCCAGCAGCGTAAACCCCTTTGTCGTCACAGGACCTCATCAGCCCCAGCATTTT. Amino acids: CASSVNPFVVTGPHQPQHF.

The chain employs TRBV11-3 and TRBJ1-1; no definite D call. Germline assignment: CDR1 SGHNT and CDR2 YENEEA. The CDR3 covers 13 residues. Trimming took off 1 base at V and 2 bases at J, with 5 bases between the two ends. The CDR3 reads CASSLGSNTEAFF. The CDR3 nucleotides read TGTGCCAGCAGCTTAGGCAGTAACACTGAAGCTTTCTTT.

The chain's CDR3 is CASSGSGTSGFEQYF. Here the CDR3 DNA reads TGCGCCAGCAGTGGCTCCGGGACTAGCGGGTTCGAGCAGTACTTC. The genes are TRBV10-1 and TRBJ2-7, with TRBD2 identical over 12 bases. CDR1 is WNHNN and CDR2 is SYGVQD in the germline V gene (reference sequence). The CDR3 has 15 amino acids. The V segment lost 4 bases and the J segment 6 bases; nucleotides outside the gene matches: 7.

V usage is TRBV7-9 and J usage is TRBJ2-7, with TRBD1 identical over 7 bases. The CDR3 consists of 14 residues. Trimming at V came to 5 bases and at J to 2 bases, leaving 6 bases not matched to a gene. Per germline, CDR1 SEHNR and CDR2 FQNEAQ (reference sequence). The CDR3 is CASSRDSAPYEQYF. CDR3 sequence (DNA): TGTGCCAGCAGCCGGGACAGCGCTCCCTACGAGCAGTACTTC.

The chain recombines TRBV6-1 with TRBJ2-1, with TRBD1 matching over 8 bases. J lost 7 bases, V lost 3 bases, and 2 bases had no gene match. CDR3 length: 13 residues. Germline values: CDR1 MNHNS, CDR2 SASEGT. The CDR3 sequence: CASSDWTGNEQFF. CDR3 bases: TGTGCCAGCAGTGATTGGACAGGGAATGAGCAGTTCTTC.

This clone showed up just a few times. In nucleotides, the CDR3 is TGTGCCAGCAGTGATCCGACTCGGAGGGGAGGTCAGCCCCAGCATTTT. Translated: CASSDPTRRGGQPQHF. The genes are TRBV6-1 and TRBJ1-5; a possible D gene is TRBD1 (5 bases). Between the trimmed V and J ends, which lost 3 bases and 6 bases, there was a span of 18 bases. This CDR3 region has 16 residues. Germline V gene sequence: CDR1 MNHNS, CDR2 SASEGT.

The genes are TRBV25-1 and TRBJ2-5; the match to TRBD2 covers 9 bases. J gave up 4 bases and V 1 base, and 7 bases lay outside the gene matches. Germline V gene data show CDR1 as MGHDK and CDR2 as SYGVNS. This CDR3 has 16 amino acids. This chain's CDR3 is CASSEFPAGLAETQYF. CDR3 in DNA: TGTGCCAGCAGTGAATTCCCCGCGGGACTAGCAGAGACCCAGTACTTC. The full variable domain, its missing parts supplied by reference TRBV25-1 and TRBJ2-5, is EADIYQTPRYLVIGTGKKITLECSQTMGHDKMYWYQQDPGMELHLIHYSYGVNSTEKGDLSSESTVSRIRTEHFPLTLESARPSHTSQYLCASSEFPAGLAETQYFGPGTRLLVL.

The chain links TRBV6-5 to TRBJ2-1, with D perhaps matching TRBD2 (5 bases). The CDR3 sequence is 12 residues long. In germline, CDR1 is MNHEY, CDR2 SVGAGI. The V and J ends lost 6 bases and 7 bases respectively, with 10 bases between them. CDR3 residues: CASSRGGNEQFF. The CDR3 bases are TGTGCCAGCAGCCGGGGTGGGAATGAGCAGTTCTTC.

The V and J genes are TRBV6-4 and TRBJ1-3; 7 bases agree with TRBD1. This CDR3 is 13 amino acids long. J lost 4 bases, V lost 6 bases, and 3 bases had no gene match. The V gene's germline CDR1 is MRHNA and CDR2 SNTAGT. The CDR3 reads CASRRGPGNTIYF. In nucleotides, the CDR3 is TGTGCCAGCAGGAGGGGGCCAGGAAACACCATATATTTT.

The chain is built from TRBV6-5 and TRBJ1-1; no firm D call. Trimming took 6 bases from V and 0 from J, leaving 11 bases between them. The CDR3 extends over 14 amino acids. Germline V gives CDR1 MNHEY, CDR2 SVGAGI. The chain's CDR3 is CASRINRLNTEAFF. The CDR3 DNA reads TGTGCCAGCAGAATAAATCGTTTGAACACTGAAGCTTTCTTT.

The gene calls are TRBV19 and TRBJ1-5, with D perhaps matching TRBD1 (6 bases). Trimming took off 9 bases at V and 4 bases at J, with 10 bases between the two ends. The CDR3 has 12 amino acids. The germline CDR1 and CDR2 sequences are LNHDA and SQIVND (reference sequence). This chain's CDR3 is CASKQGNQPQHF. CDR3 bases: TGTGCCAGCAAACAGGGTAATCAGCCCCAGCATTTT.

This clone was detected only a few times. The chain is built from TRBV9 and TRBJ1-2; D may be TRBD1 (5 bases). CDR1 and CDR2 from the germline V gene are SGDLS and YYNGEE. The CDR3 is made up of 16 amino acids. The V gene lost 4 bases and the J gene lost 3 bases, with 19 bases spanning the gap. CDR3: CASSSPTTGTHYGYTF. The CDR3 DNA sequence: TGTGCCAGCAGCTCGCCAACTACAGGTACCCACTATGGCTACACCTTC.

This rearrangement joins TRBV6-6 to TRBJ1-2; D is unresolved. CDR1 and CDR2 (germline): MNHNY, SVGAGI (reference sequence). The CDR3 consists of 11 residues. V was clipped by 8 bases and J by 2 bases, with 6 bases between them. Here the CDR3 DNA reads TGTGCCAGCCTCGAGAACTATGGCTACACCTTC. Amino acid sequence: CASLENYGYTF.

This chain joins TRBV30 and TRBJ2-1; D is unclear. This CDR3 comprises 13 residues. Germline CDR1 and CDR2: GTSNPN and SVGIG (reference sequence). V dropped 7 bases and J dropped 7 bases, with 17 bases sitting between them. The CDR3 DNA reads TGTGCCTCTTTACCGCGACCCGGGAATGAGCAGTTCTTC. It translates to CASLPRPGNEQFF.